The entry below describes one TCR beta chain. CDR1 and CDR2 (germline): LNHNV, YYDKDF (reference sequence). Trimming took off 6 bases at V and 0 bases at J, with 8 bases between the two ends. There are 13 residues in the CDR3. The data originate from a study of blood T cell repertoires in COVID-19. Profiled with immunoSEQ multiplex PCR; TCRdb holds only in-frame clones, not every one. The table has about 380,000 clones, around 90% seen once. This chain links TRBV15 with TRBJ1-1; D unclear. The TCR originated in a man in his late teens or twenties with active or convalescent COVID-19. Sequencing was performed on peripheral blood. Here the CDR3 reads CATRRSLNTEAFF. The CDR3 coding sequence is TGTGCCACCAGACGGTCCTTGAACACTGAAGCTTTCTTT. The full variable domain, completed using reference TRBV15 and TRBJ1-1, is DAMVIQNPRYQVTQFGKPVTLSCSQTLNHNVMYWYQQKSSQAPKLLFHYYDKDFNNEADTPDNFQSRRPNTSFCFLDIRSPGLGDTAMYLCATRRSLNTEAFFGQGTRLTVV.